A single T cell receptor (beta chain) is shown here with its context. Original analysis: Reference gene primer amplification in the assay estimated nucleated cell counts. Clones were sequenced by immunoSEQ multiplex PCR, and TCRdb holds only the in-frame ones, with some missing. V and J calls and clone size are those listed in that table; D and trimming were worked out from the DNA. The sample shows some 70,000 clones, 91% of them seen only once. The data were taken from a study of blood T cell repertoires in COVID-19. About the study: The cDNA or gDNA used as material had been derived from T cells, B-cell-depleted T cells, or PBMCs.

This TCR was recovered from a human donor in a cohort sampled during active COVID-19. Source material: peripheral blood.

CDR3 bases: TGTGCCAGCAGCTTACAGGGCTACGAGCAGTACTTC. This gives the protein CASSLQGYEQYF. The rearrangement links TRBV7-9 to TRBJ2-7; the D gene is possibly TRBD1 (5 bases). The CDR3 covers 12 residues. Germline V gene sequence: CDR1 SEHNR, CDR2 FQNEAQ (reference sequence). Trimming stripped 2 bases from V and 3 bases from J, with 5 bases between.